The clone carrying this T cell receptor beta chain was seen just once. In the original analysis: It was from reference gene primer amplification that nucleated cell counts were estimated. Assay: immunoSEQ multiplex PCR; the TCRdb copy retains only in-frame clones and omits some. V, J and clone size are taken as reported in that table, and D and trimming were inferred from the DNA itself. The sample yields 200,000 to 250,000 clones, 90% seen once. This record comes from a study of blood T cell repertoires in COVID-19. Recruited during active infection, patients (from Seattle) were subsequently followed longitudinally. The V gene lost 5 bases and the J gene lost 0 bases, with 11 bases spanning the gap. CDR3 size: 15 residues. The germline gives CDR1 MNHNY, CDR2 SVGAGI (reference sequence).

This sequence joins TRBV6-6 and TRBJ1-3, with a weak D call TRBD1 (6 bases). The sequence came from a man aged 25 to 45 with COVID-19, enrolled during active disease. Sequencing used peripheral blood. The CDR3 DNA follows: TGTGCCAGCAGTACAGGGATAAGCTCTGGAAACACCATATATTTT. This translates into CASSTGISSGNTIYF.